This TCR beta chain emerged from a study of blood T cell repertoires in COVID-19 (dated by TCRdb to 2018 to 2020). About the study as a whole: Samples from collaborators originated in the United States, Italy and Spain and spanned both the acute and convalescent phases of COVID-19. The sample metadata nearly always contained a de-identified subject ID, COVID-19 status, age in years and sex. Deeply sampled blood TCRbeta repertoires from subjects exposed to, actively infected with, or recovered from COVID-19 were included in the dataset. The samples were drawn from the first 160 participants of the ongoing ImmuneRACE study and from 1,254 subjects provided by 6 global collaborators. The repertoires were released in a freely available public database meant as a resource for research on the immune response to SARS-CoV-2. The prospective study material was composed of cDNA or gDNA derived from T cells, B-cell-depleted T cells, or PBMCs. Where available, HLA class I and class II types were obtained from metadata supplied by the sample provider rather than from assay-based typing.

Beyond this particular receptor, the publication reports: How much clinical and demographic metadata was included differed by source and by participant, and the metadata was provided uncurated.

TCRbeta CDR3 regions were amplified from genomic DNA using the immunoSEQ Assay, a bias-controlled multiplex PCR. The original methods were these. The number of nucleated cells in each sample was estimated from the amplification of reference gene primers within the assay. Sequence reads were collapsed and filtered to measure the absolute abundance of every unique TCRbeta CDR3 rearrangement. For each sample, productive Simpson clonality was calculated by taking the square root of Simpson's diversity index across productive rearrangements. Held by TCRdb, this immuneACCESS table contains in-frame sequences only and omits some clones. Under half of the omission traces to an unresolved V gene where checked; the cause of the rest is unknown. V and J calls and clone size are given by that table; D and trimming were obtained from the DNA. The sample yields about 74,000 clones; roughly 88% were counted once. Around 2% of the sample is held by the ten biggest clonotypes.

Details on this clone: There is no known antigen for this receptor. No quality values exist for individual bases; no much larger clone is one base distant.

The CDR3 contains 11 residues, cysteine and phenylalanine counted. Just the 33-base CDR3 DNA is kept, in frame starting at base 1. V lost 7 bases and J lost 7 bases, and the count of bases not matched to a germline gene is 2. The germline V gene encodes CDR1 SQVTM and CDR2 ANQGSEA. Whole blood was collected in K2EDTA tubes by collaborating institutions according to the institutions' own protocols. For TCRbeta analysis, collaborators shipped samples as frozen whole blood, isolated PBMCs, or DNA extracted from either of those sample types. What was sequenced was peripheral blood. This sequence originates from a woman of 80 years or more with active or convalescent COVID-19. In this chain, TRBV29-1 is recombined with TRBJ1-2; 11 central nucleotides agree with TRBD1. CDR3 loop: CSGGQGGGYTF. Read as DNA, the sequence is TGCAGCGGGGGACAGGGGGGTGGCTACACCTTC.